This T cell receptor (beta chain) was retrieved from a study of PD-L1 blockade in urothelial cancer. Indicated time point: pretreatment peripheral blood. This CDR3 has 15 residues. The ends lost 10 bases at V and 2 bases at J; junction bases unmatched: 13. The germline V gene encodes CDR1 SNHLY and CDR2 FYNNEI. Using immunoSEQ multiplex PCR, the repertoire was profiled, and TCRdb retains in-frame clones only, with some absent. Among about 72,000 clones, around 87% were seen once, and the ten largest hold 15%. The rearrangement joins TRBV2 to TRBJ1-2; the match to TRBD1 covers 7 bases. The sequence derives from a man aged 55 to 70 with urothelial cancer. The material sequenced was PBMCs, taken around atezolizumab (anti-PD-L1) treatment. CDR3 coding DNA: TGTGCCACCTCAGCATACGGACAGGAAAACTATGGCTACACCTTC. Its protein is CATSAYGQENYGYTF.